A selection of T cell receptor beta chains follows, all from one sample in a study of T cell responses to AZD1222 COVID-19 vaccine. Sequencing was performed with immunoSEQ multiplex PCR; in TCRdb, only in-frame clones are kept and a portion is missing. The profile shows around 120,000 clones, around 92% of them singletons. This specimen consisted of peripheral blood, obtained on day 0 of AZD1222 vaccination. The receptor source for this set is an adult in good health. Both conserved end residues are part of each CDR3. The D gene is left open where the match is weak. Clone size is not always given. Where it is, it says once, few, many or a class for expanded clones.

D gene	V gene	J gene	clone size	CDR3 protein
NA	TRBV30	TRBJ1-5	NA	CAWSVFGHQPQHF
TRBD1	TRBV15	TRBJ1-2	once	CATSPTGKGGPNYGYTF
NA	TRBV27	TRBJ2-7	once	CASTNNGGETYEQYF
NA	TRBV3-1/TRBV3-2	TRBJ2-2	NA	CASRPQGFGELFF
TRBD1	TRBV28	TRBJ1-4	NA	CASSFLQGVTNEKLFF
TRBD1	TRBV24-1	TRBJ2-5	NA	CATAQGAGETQYF
TRBD1	TRBV10-3	TRBJ2-7	NA	CAISERGQGLIEQYF
TRBD2	TRBV2	TRBJ2-3	NA	CASRSSGGPDTQYF
NA	TRBV6-2/TRBV6-3	TRBJ2-2	NA	CASSPPGVLNTGELFF
NA	TRBV19	TRBJ1-5	once	CASSWDGDSNQPQHF
NA	TRBV27	TRBJ1-4	few	CASKGGDEKLFF
TRBD2	TRBV4-3	TRBJ2-1	few	CASSPRTSGRNEQFF
TRBD1	TRBV2	TRBJ2-7	once	CASSRTGLSYEQYF
TRBD2	TRBV27	TRBJ2-7	NA	CASGLAGRLDEQYF
TRBD1	TRBV7-8	TRBJ2-4	once	CASGPISSRTGVSFGKNIQYF
NA	TRBV29-1	TRBJ2-7	NA	CSVRARYSYEQYF
NA	TRBV27	TRBJ1-1	NA	CASSSQPGREAFF
TRBD1	TRBV5-1	TRBJ2-7	NA	CASSGGTGGGEQYF
TRBD2	TRBV6-2/TRBV6-3	TRBJ2-7	NA	CASSYGIAGIFYEQYF
NA	TRBV6-5	TRBJ2-7	NA	CASSYSRLASYEQYF
TRBD2	TRBV5-4	TRBJ2-2	NA	CASSFKAGDATGELFF
TRBD1	TRBV6-4	TRBJ2-1	NA	CASSDKAGGFYNEQFF
NA	TRBV7-2	TRBJ1-5	NA	CASSLGGNSNQPQHF
TRBD1	TRBV10-3	TRBJ2-7	NA	CAISTGTGVSYEQYF
NA	TRBV7-8	TRBJ2-3	NA	CASSTQLLGSTDTQYF
TRBD1	TRBV25-1	TRBJ1-3	NA	CASSEPGQPGNTIYF
NA	TRBV7-2	TRBJ1-1	NA	CASSLVLGLTTNTEAFF
TRBD1	TRBV4-3	TRBJ2-7	few	CASSQDPTGAYEQYF
NA	TRBV7-8	TRBJ1-1	NA	CASSLTTGSTEAFF
NA	TRBV19	TRBJ1-3	NA	CASRTPPGGGGNTIYF
NA	TRBV5-1	TRBJ2-2	NA	CASSLGTGTENTGELFF
NA	TRBV11-2	TRBJ1-6	NA	CASSSGNSPLHF
NA	TRBV19	TRBJ2-7	few	CASLRGQLFYEQYF
TRBD1	TRBV5-1	TRBJ2-1	NA	CASSPDRGYNEQFF
NA	TRBV5-5	TRBJ1-1	NA	CASSLVYPLGDTEAFF
NA	TRBV7-2	TRBJ1-2	NA	CASSLERGLVDGYTF
TRBD2	TRBV7-2	TRBJ2-1	NA	CASSLDHDRLAGVLEQFF
TRBD1	TRBV7-9	TRBJ1-2	NA	CASRLTGSANYGYTF
NA	TRBV6-2/TRBV6-3	TRBJ1-1	NA	CASSSQGLTEAFF
NA	TRBV14	TRBJ1-2	once	CASREAGNYGYTF
NA	TRBV12-3/TRBV12-4	TRBJ2-1	NA	CASTGDWNNEQFF
TRBD1	TRBV5-1	TRBJ2-1	NA	CASSLGVETGYIEQFF
TRBD2	TRBV28	TRBJ2-7	NA	CASSLLPDGLAGRYEQYF
TRBD1	TRBV29-1	TRBJ1-1	NA	CSVRTGGTTEAFF
NA	TRBV5-1	TRBJ1-3	NA	CASSLETGFSGNTIYF
NA	TRBV24-1	TRBJ1-2	NA	CATSDFYGYTF
NA	TRBV10-2	TRBJ1-2	once	CASKARVGGYTF
TRBD2	TRBV6-2/TRBV6-3	TRBJ2-5	once	CASSPLAGARETQYF
NA	TRBV11-2	TRBJ2-5	NA	CASSLGGWETQYF
NA	TRBV7-2	TRBJ2-3	NA	CASSLVTSTDTQYF